The source of this T cell receptor beta chain is a study of blood T cell repertoires in COVID-19. Study details: Nucleic acid was either cDNA or gDNA, and it came from T cells, B-cell-depleted T cells, or PBMCs.

Those enrolled in Seattle joined during active infection and were followed longitudinally afterward. In the original analysis: Reference gene primer amplification yielded estimated nucleated cell counts. TCRdb's table, derived via immunoSEQ multiplex PCR, lists solely in-frame clones and lacks some. For V, J and clone size, that table is used; D and trimming come from the DNA. This table holds about 200,000 clones, around four fifths found once. As to this clone: The same CDR3 also results from other DNA sequences found in this sample.

Sequencing was carried out using peripheral blood. This receptor was obtained from a man between 60 and 75 years old with COVID-19, enrolled during active disease.

CDR3 region: CASSLSGGSNQPQHF. In DNA form, the CDR3 reads TGTGCCAGCAGTTTATCAGGGGGTAGCAATCAGCCCCAGCATTTT. This chain joins TRBV28 and TRBJ1-5; the match to TRBD1 covers 7 bases. Germline-derived CDR1 and CDR2 are MDHEN and SYDVKM. Losses at the gene ends were 1 base for V and 0 bases for J; bases not matched to a gene: 0. The length of the CDR3 is 15 residues.